Presented here are 9 T cell receptor beta chains from one specimen sequenced in a study of blood T cell repertoires in COVID-19. Measured with immunoSEQ multiplex PCR; TCRdb has only the in-frame clones, and not every one. Of just over 45,000 clones detected, about nine tenths appear once; the ten largest clones hold 4.5% to 6%. Sequencing was done on a sample of peripheral blood. These receptors were taken from a human donor in a cohort sampled during active COVID-19.

The CDR3 spells CASSLWGDRTMNTEAFF. In DNA form, the CDR3 reads TGTGCCAGCAGTTTATGGGGGGACAGGACCATGAACACTGAAGCTTTCTTT. V is TRBV28 and J is TRBJ1-1, with TRBD1 matching over 8 bases. Losses at the gene ends were 0 bases for V and 0 bases for J; bases not matched to a gene: 6. This CDR3 contains 17 residues. From germline, CDR1 is MDHEN and CDR2 SYDVKM.

The V and J genes are TRBV29-1 and TRBJ2-3; 7 nucleotides line up with TRBD2. The CDR3 has 14 residues. After removal of 6 bases from V and 9 bases from J, the junction contained 15 bases not matched to a gene. The V gene's germline CDR1 is SQVTM and CDR2 ANQGSEA. The CDR3 nucleotides read TGCAGCGTCCGCGACTGGGCGGGAGTGAAGACGCAGTATTTT. Its protein is CSVRDWAGVKTQYF.

This clone came up a few times. The rearrangement links TRBV4-1 to TRBJ2-7, with TRBD2 identical over 13 bases. The CDR3 length is 15 residues. The germline V gene encodes CDR1 MGHRA and CDR2 YSYEKL. The J segment lost 5 bases and the V segment lost 6 bases, leaving 7 bases of the junction unmatched. The CDR3 nucleotides read TGCGCCAGCAGACACGGGACTAGCGGGAACCACGAGCAGTACTTC. Amino acid sequence: CASRHGTSGNHEQYF.

This rearrangement joins TRBV29-1 to TRBJ2-5; tentative D call: TRBD2 (5 bases). Per the germline V gene, CDR1 is SQVTM and CDR2 is ANQGSEA. The V and J ends lost 3 bases and 1 base respectively, with 15 bases between them. The CDR3 extends over 15 amino acids. The DNA for the CDR3 is TGCAGCGTTGATTCCGGACGGGAAGCCCAAGAGACCCAGTACTTC. It encodes CSVDSGREAQETQYF.

The rearrangement uses TRBV7-8 and TRBJ2-7, with TRBD2 matching 14 bases. The length of the CDR3 is 17 residues. V lost 5 bases, J lost 3 bases, and 9 bases stayed unmatched. CDR1 and CDR2 from the germline V gene are SGHVS and FQNEAQ. In DNA, the CDR3 is TGTGCCAGCAGCACTCCCGGGACTAGCGGGGGAGACTACGAGCAGTACTTC. This translates into CASSTPGTSGGDYEQYF.

The gene calls are TRBV11-3 and TRBJ1-1; D is ambiguous. Germline values: CDR1 SGHNT, CDR2 YENEEA. There are 13 residues in the CDR3. The V end lost 1 base, the J end lost 0 bases, and 3 bases lay between the germline ends. CDR3 protein: CASSLGMNTEAFF. The CDR3 DNA follows: TGTGCCAGCAGCTTAGGTATGAACACTGAAGCTTTCTTT.

The chain joins TRBV5-1 to TRBJ2-7; possible D gene TRBD2, 6 bases. Germline V gene sequence: CDR1 SGHRS, CDR2 YFSETQ. The CDR3 is 14 residues long. With 4 bases removed from V and 2 bases from J, the gap between germline ends came to 13 bases. The CDR3, as DNA: TGCGCCAGCAGCGGGACTGCACAACCCTACGAGCAGTACTTC. Translating gives CASSGTAQPYEQYF. Supplemented by reference TRBV5-1 and TRBJ2-7, the full variable domain reads KAGVTQTPRYLIKTRGQQVTLSCSPISGHRSVSWYQQTPGQGLQFLFEYFSETQRNKGNFPGRFSGRQFSNSRSEMNVSTLELGDSALYLCASSGTAQPYEQYFGPGTRLTVT.

The chain has TRBV7-9 and TRBJ2-5; 8 nucleotides agree with TRBD2. The germline V gene encodes CDR1 SEHNR and CDR2 FQNEAQ (reference sequence). The CDR3 extends over 14 amino acids. Germline trimming cut 2 bases from V and 5 bases from J; bases unmatched to any gene: 4. The CDR3 spells CASSLMTSVETQYF. The CDR3 region has the DNA TGTGCCAGCAGCTTAATGACTAGCGTGGAGACCCAGTACTTC.

V gene TRBV18 combines with J gene TRBJ2-7; TRBD1 agrees at 10 bases. Germline V gene lookup returns CDR1 KGHSH and CDR2 LQKENI. V lost 6 bases and J lost 7; bases outside the gene matches: 9. This CDR3 has 14 residues. Here the CDR3 DNA reads TGTGCCAGCTCCCAAGACAGGGGGCTTCGAGAGCAGTACTTC. Translating gives CASSQDRGLREQYF.